The 32 T cell receptor beta chains presented below share a single source sample, sequenced in a study of T cells expressing NK-cell markers (TCRdb year 2020). Libraries came from 5' RACE. Sequencing instrument: Illumina HiSeq 2000. The reads went through TCRdb reprocessing, and each CDR3 protein sequence gets one entry with no DNA. The table for this sample records about 460,000 distinct CDR3 sequences. The ten top clones hold roughly 1.4% of the sample. Sequenced: blood T cells: a sorted CD56 or NKG2C T cell subset, CD4+ or CD8+ T cells, or bulk PBMC T cells (not recorded which). The source is a woman in her forties or fifties in good health. Donor details come from another sample of the same person, matched by shared clones.

This chain uses TRBV2 with TRBJ2-7; TCRdb picks TRBD1, but there is no DNA to check that call. CDR3 size: 13 residues. Germline V CDR1 and CDR2: SNHLY, FYNNEI. This CDR3 is CASSGDRGHEQYF.

CDR3 sequence: CASSSDRSYEQYF. This chain connects TRBV12-3 or TRBV12-4 to TRBJ2-7. This CDR3 is built from 13 residues.

CDR3 in amino acids: CASSVTGALNTEAFF. The chain combines TRBV9 with TRBJ1-1; the TCRdb D gene call, TRBD1, has no DNA to confirm it. CDR3 size: 15 residues. The germline V gene encodes CDR1 SGDLS and CDR2 YYNGEE.

The chain has TRBV11-2 and TRBJ2-3; TCRdb reports TRBD2, a call that lacks DNA to check it against. The germline CDR1 and CDR2 sequences are SGHAT and FQNNGV. CDR3 size: 20 residues. The CDR3 spells CASSLRLAGGSYSSTDTQYF. Together with reference TRBV11-2 and TRBJ2-3, the CDR3 gives the full variable domain: EAGVAQSPRYKIIEKRQSVAFWCNPISGHATLYWYQQILGQGPKLLIQFQNNGVVDDSQLPKDRFSAERLKGVDSTLKIQPAKLEDSAVYLCASSLRLAGGSYSSTDTQYFGPGTRLTVL.

This chain links TRBV12-3 or TRBV12-4 with TRBJ2-1. The CDR3 is 15 residues long. Here the CDR3 reads CASSLGMGRDNEQFF.

The V call is TRBV2, the J call TRBJ2-1; there is no DNA to check the TCRdb D call of TRBD2. Germline V gene sequence: CDR1 SNHLY, CDR2 FYNNEI. CDR3 size: 15 residues. CDR3 residues: CASSVSGRAFNEQFF. Filled out from reference TRBV2 and TRBJ2-1, the complete variable domain reads EPEVTQTPSHQVTQMGQEVILRCVPISNHLYFYWYRQILGQKVEFLVSFYNNEISEKSEIFDDQFSVERPDGSNFTLKIRSTKLEDSAMYFCASSVSGRAFNEQFFGPGTRLTVL.

The chain links TRBV10-3 to TRBJ2-3. Germline V CDR1 and CDR2: ENHRY, SYGVKD. The CDR3 is made up of 14 amino acids. CDR3 sequence reads: CAIARLTITDTQYF.

This chain joins TRBV7-3 and TRBJ1-2; TCRdb selects TRBD1, and the lack of DNA leaves this call unchecked. This CDR3 region has 11 residues. CDR1 is SGHTA and CDR2 is FQGTGA in the germline V gene. This chain's CDR3 is CATGTYYGYTF.

The V and J genes are TRBV28 and TRBJ2-7; TCRdb gives TRBD1 as the D gene, but with no DNA this cannot be confirmed. The germline CDR1 and CDR2 sequences are MDHEN and SYDVKM. The CDR3 spans 15 residues. CDR3 in amino acids: CASWANILSSYEQYF.

The rearrangement links TRBV5-1 to TRBJ2-1; checking the TCRdb D call of TRBD1 is not possible without DNA. Germline V gene data show CDR1 as SGHRS and CDR2 as YFSETQ. The CDR3 is 15 residues long. The CDR3 spells CASSPRQGVFNEQFF. The full variable domain, with the rest looked up from reference TRBV5-1 and TRBJ2-1, is KAGVTQTPRYLIKTRGQQVTLSCSPISGHRSVSWYQQTPGQGLQFLFEYFSETQRNKGNFPGRFSGRQFSNSRSEMNVSTLELGDSALYLCASSPRQGVFNEQFFGPGTRLTVL.

The V gene is TRBV2, the J gene TRBJ2-5. The CDR3 consists of 13 residues. The germline gives CDR1 SNHLY, CDR2 FYNNEI. CDR3 sequence: CASSTHGVETQYF.

The chain combines TRBV11-2 with TRBJ2-5; with no DNA, the TCRdb D assignment of TRBD1 cannot be verified. Germline V gene lookup returns CDR1 SGHAT and CDR2 FQNNGV. This CDR3 comprises 14 residues. CDR3 residues: CASSPLSREETQYF.

The chain has TRBV12-3 or TRBV12-4 and TRBJ2-1; TCRdb's assignment of TRBD1 cannot be checked, as there is no DNA. This CDR3 contains 17 residues. The CDR3 reads CASSLALGLGGGNEQFF.

The chain carries TRBV7-8 and TRBJ2-3; no DNA is available, so the TRBD1 call from TCRdb remains unchecked. Germline V gene data show CDR1 as SGHVS and CDR2 as FQNEAQ. The CDR3 runs to 12 residues. CDR3 loop: CASRVLADTQYF.

This chain joins TRBV11-2 and TRBJ1-2; TCRdb outputs TRBD1, but without DNA this stays unchecked. CDR3 length equals 16 residues. Germline CDR1 and CDR2: SGHAT and FQNNGV. CDR3 residues: CASSPLGGISNYGYTF.

The gene calls are TRBV24-1 and TRBJ2-1; TCRdb picks TRBD1, but there is no DNA to check that call. The CDR3 runs 13 residues. The germline CDR1 and CDR2 sequences are KGHDR and SFDVKD. The CDR3 is CATSPPGYNEQFF.

This sequence joins TRBV12-5 and TRBJ1-1; with no DNA, the TCRdb D assignment of TRBD1 cannot be verified. The CDR3 runs to 13 residues. The germline gives CDR1 LGHNT, CDR2 FRNRAP. CDR3 region: CASGFGGTGVAFF.

The gene calls are TRBV29-1 and TRBJ2-7; TCRdb names TRBD2, which stays unverified in the absence of DNA. This CDR3 has 14 residues. The V gene's germline CDR1 is SQVTM and CDR2 ANQGSEA. CDR3 in amino acids: CSVVPGLHSYEQYF.

V is TRBV15 and J is TRBJ1-3; without DNA, the TCRdb call of TRBD1 cannot be checked. Germline-derived CDR1 and CDR2 are LNHNV and YYDKDF (reference sequence). The CDR3 length is 15 residues. Here the CDR3 reads CATSAGQGAGNTIYF.

The rearrangement uses TRBV2 and TRBJ1-1; TCRdb's D call, TRBD1, is unchecked because there is no DNA. Per the germline V gene, CDR1 is SNHLY and CDR2 is FYNNEI. The CDR3 is 13 residues long. Here the CDR3 reads CASRRQTNTEAFF.

The J gene is TRBJ1-1, the V gene TRBV20-1; TCRdb lists TRBD1, though no DNA is available to test this call. The CDR3 length is 12 residues. The V gene's germline CDR1 is DFQATT and CDR2 SNEGSKA (reference sequence). The CDR3 spells CSAITGRTEAFF.

This chain links TRBV12-3 or TRBV12-4 with TRBJ2-1; TCRdb names TRBD2, which stays unverified in the absence of DNA. CDR3 length: 14 residues. The CDR3 is CASSLGLGSDEQFF.

This chain joins TRBV20-1 and TRBJ2-5; the TCRdb call, TRBD2, lacks DNA for checking. The CDR3 has 15 residues. The germline V gene has CDR1 DFQATT and CDR2 SNEGSKA (reference sequence). Here the CDR3 reads CSAEPRGGDQETQYF.

The J gene is TRBJ2-1, the V gene TRBV7-8; TCRdb calls TRBD2, which cannot be checked without DNA. This CDR3 region has 16 residues. The germline gives CDR1 SGHVS, CDR2 FQNEAQ. The CDR3 loop reads CASSLGVTLVYNEQFF. Full variable domain (remainder filled in from reference TRBV7-8 and TRBJ2-1): GAGVSQSPRYKVAKRGQDVALRCDPISGHVSLFWYQQALGQGPEFLTYFQNEAQLDKSGLPSDRFFAERPEGSVSTLKIQRTQQEDSAVYLCASSLGVTLVYNEQFFGPGTRLTVL.

The rearrangement joins TRBV12-3 or TRBV12-4 to TRBJ1-2. CDR3 length: 12 amino acids. CDR3 sequence: CASSLSAQAGTF.

This chain uses TRBV12-3 or TRBV12-4 with TRBJ2-5; TCRdb's D call of TRBD1 is untestable without DNA. The CDR3 is 15 amino acids. CDR3 protein: CASSLIPAAQETQYF.

This sequence joins TRBV2 and TRBJ1-1; lacking DNA, the TRBD1 call made by TCRdb goes unchecked. The germline V gene encodes CDR1 SNHLY and CDR2 FYNNEI. The CDR3 is 12 residues long. The CDR3 loop is CASIQGDTEAFF.

The chain joins TRBV20-1 to TRBJ2-2. The CDR3 sequence is 14 residues long. CDR1 and CDR2 (germline): DFQATT, SNEGSKA (reference sequence). Here the CDR3 reads CSARVSRIGGELFF.

The V gene is TRBV5-1, the J gene TRBJ2-2. This CDR3 contains 15 residues. Germline V CDR1 and CDR2: SGHRS, YFSETQ. The CDR3 sequence: CASSVGNRRTGELFF.

J is TRBJ2-1 and V is TRBV6-1; TCRdb proposes TRBD1, but this gene call is untestable without DNA. The CDR3 runs 15 residues. CDR1 is MNHNS, CDR2 SASEGT, per germline. The CDR3 is CASRGQGRLGDEQFF.

The chain recombines TRBV15 with TRBJ1-1; TCRdb names TRBD1, which stays unverified in the absence of DNA. Per the germline V gene, CDR1 is LNHNV and CDR2 is YYDKDF (reference sequence). CDR3 length: 16 amino acids. The CDR3 here is CATSRSHDSKGTEAFF.

V and J are TRBV20-1 and TRBJ2-3; TCRdb's D gene call, TRBD2, goes unchecked for lack of DNA. The germline gives CDR1 DFQATT, CDR2 SNEGSKA (reference sequence). The CDR3 is 12 residues long. This chain's CDR3 is CSAGPLTDTQYF.